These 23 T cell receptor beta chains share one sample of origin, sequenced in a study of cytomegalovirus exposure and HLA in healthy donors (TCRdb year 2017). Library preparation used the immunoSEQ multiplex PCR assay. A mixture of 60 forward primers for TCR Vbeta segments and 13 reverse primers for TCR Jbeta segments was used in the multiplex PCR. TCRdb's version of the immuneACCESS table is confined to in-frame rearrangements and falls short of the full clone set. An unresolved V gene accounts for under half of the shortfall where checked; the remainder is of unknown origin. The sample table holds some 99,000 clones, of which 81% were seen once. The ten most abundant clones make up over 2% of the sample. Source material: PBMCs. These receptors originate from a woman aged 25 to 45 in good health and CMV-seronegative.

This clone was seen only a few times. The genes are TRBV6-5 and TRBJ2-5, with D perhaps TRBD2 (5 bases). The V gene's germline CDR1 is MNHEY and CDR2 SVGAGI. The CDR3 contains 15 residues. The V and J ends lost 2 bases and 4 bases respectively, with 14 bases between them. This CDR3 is CASSYGREFRETQYF. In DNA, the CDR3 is TGTGCCAGCAGTTACGGCCGGGAATTCCGAGAGACCCAGTACTTC.

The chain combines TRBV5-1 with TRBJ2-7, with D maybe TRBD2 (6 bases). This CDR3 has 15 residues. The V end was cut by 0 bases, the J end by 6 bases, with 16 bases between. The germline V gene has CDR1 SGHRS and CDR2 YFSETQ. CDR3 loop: CASSLAEGGLVEQYF. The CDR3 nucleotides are TGCGCCAGCAGCTTGGCCGAGGGAGGACTTGTCGAGCAGTACTTC.

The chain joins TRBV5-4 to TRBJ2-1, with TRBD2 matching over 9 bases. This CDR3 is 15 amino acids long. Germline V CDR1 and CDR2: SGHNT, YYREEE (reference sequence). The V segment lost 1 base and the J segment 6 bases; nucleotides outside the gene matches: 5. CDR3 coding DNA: TGTGCCAGCAGCTTGTTGACTAGCGGATTCAATGAGCAGTTCTTC. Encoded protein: CASSLLTSGFNEQFF.

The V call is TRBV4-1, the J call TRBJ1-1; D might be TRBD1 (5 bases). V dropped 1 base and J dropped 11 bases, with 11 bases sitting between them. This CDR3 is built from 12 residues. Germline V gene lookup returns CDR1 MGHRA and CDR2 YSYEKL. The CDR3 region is CASSQVGGAAFF. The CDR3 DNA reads TGCGCCAGCAGCCAAGTAGGCGGGGCTGCTTTCTTT.

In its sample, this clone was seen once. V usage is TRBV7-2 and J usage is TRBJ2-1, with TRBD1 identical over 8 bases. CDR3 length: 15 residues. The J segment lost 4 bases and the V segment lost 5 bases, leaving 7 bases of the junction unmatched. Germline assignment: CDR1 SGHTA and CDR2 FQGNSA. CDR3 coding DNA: TGTGCCAGCAGCCCGACAGGGGATGGGTACAATGAGCAGTTCTTC. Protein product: CASSPTGDGYNEQFF. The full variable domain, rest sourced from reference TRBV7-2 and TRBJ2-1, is GAGVSQSPSNKVTEKGKDVELRCDPISGHTALYWYRQSLGQGLEFLIYFQGNSAPDKSGLPSDRFSAERTGGSVSTLTIQRTQQEDSAVYLCASSPTGDGYNEQFFGPGTRLTVL.

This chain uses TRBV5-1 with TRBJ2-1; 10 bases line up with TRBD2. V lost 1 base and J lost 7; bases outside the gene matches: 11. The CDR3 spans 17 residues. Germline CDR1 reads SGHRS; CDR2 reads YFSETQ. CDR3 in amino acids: CASSLTPASGSPNEQFF. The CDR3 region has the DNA TGCGCCAGCAGCTTGACCCCCGCTAGCGGGAGTCCGAATGAGCAGTTCTTC.

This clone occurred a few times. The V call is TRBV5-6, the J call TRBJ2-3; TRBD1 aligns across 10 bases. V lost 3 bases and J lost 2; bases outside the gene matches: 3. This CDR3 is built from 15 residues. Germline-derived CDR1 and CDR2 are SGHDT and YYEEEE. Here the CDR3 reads CASSSGTGDTDTQYF. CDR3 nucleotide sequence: TGTGCCAGCAGCTCCGGGACAGGGGACACAGATACGCAGTATTTT. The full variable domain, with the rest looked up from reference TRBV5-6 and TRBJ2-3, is DAGVTQSPTHLIKTRGQQVTLRCSPKSGHDTVSWYQQALGQGPQFIFQYYEEEERQRGNFPDRFSGHQFPNYSSELNVNALLLGDSALYLCASSSGTGDTDTQYFGPGTRLTVL.

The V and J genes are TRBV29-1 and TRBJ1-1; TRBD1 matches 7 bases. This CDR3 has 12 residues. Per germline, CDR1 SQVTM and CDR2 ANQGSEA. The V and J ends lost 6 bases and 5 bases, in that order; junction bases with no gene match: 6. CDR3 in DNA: TGCAGCGTCCCCGACAGGGATACTGAAGCTTTCTTT. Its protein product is CSVPDRDTEAFF.

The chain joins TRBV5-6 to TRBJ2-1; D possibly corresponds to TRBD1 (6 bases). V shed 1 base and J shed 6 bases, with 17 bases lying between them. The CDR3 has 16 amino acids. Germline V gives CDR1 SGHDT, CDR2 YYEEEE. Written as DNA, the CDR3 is TGTGCCAGCAGCTTGTTGGGGACATCACTATTCAATGAGCAGTTCTTC. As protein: CASSLLGTSLFNEQFF.

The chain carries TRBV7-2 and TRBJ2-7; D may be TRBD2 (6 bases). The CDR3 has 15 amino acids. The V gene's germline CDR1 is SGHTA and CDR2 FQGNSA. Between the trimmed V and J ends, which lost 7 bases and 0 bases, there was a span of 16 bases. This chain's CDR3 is CASTPEDSGSYEQYF. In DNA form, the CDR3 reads TGTGCCAGCACCCCAGAGGATAGCGGCTCCTACGAGCAGTACTTC.

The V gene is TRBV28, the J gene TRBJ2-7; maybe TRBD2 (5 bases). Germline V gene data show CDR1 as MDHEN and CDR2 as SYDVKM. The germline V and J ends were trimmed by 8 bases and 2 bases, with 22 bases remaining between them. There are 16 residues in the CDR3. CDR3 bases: TGTGCCAGCGGGGTGGAGAGCGGCAGGAGTACCTACGAGCAGTACTTC. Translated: CASGVESGRSTYEQYF.

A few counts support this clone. The CDR3, as DNA: TGTGCCTGGGGCCGGGACACCTACACTGAAGCTTTCTTT. Protein sequence: CAWGRDTYTEAFF. V is TRBV30 and J is TRBJ1-1, with D possibly matching TRBD1 (6 bases). Trimming pared 5 bases from V and 3 bases from J, leaving 13 bases between. Germline V gene lookup returns CDR1 GTSNPN and CDR2 SVGIG (reference sequence). This CDR3 is 13 amino acids long.

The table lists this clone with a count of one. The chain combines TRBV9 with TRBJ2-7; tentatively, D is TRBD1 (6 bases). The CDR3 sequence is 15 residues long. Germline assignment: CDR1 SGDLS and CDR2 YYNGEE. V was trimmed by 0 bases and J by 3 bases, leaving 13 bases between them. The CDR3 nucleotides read TGTGCCAGCAGCGTAGGTCAGGGGTGGGGCTACGAGCAGTACTTC. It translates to CASSVGQGWGYEQYF.

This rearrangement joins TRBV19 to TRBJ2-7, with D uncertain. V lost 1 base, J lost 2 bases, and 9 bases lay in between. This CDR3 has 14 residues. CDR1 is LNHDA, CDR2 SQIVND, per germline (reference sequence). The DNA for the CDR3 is TGTGCCAGTAGTATAGTTCTGAGTACCTACGAGCAGTACTTC. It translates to CASSIVLSTYEQYF.

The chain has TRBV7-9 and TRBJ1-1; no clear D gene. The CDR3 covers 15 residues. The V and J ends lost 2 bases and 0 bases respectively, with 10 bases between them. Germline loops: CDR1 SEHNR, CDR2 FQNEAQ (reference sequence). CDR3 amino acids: CASSLTVTLNTEAFF. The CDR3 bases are TGTGCCAGCAGCTTAACTGTAACCCTGAACACTGAAGCTTTCTTT.

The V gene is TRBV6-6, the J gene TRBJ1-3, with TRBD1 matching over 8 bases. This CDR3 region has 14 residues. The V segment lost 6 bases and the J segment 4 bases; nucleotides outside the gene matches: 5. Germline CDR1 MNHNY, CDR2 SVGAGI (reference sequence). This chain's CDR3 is CASSPGQVGNTIYF. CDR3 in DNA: TGTGCCAGCAGCCCGGGACAGGTGGGAAACACCATATATTTT.

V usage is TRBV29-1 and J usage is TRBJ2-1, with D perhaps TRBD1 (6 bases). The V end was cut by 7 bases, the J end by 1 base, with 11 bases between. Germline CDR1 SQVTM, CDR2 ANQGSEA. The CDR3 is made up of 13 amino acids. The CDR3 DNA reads TGCAGCGCAAGGACAGAATCCTACAATGAGCAGTTCTTC. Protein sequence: CSARTESYNEQFF.

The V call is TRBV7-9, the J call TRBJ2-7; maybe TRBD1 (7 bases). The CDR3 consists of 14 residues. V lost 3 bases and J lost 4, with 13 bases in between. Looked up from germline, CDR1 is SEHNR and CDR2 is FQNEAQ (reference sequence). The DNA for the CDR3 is TGTGCCAGCAGCTTTGGAGGGACAGTATACGAGCAGTACTTC. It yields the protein CASSFGGTVYEQYF.

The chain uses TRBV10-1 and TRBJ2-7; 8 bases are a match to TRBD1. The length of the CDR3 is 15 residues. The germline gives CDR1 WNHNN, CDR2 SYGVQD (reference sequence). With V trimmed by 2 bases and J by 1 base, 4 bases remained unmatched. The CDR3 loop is CASSERDRSSYEQYF. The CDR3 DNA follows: TGCGCCAGCAGTGAGCGGGACAGGTCGTCCTACGAGCAGTACTTC.

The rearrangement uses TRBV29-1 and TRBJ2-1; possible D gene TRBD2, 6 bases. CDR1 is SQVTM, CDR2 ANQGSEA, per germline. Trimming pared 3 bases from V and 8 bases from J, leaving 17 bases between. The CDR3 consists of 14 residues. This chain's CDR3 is CSVESREIPYEQFF. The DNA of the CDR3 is TGCAGCGTTGAGTCACGGGAGATTCCCTATGAGCAGTTCTTC.

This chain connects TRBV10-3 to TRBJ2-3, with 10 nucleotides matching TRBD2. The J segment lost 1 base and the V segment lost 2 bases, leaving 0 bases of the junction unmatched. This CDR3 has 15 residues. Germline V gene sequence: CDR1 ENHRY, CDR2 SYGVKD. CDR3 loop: CAISEGTSGTDTQYF. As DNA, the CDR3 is TGTGCCATCAGTGAGGGGACTAGCGGCACAGATACGCAGTATTTT.

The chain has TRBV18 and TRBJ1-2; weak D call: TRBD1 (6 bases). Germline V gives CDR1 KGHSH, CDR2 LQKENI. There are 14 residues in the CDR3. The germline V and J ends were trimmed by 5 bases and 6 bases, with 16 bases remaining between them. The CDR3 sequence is CASSSMGAPDGYTF. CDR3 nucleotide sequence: TGTGCCAGCTCATCCATGGGGGCGCCGGATGGCTACACCTTC.

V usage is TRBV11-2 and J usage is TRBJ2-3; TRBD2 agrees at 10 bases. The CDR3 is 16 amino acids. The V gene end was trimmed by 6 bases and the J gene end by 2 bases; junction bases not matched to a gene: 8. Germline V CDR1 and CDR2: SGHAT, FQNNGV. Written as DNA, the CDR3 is TGTGCCAGCAGTATCATAGCGGGAGGACTCACAGATACGCAGTATTTT. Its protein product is CASSIIAGGLTDTQYF.